The next 10 T cell receptor beta chains were all read from a single sample in a study of breast tumors, draining lymph nodes, adjacent tissues. One entry per CDR3 protein results from TCRdb running MiXCR on the multiplex PCR reads. The sample holds 50,000 to 75,000 distinct CDR3 sequences; approximately 57% are singletons and the top ten take roughly 19%. The sequenced sample was breast tumor tissue. These receptors were collected from a female donor with breast cancer. Some clones in this sample may be carry-over from other donors' samples.

Many counts were recorded for this clonotype. This chain links TRBV25-1 with TRBJ2-1; D remains ambiguous. The CDR3 consists of 12 residues. V dropped 6 bases and J dropped 4 bases, with 7 bases sitting between them. From germline, CDR1 is MGHDK and CDR2 SYGVNS. The CDR3 DNA reads as TGTGCCAGCAGCCTTTGGTACAATGAGCAGTTCTTC. Residues: CASSLWYNEQFF.

The chain combines TRBV6-6 with TRBJ2-7, with D unclear. Germline CDR1 and CDR2: MNHNY and SVGAGI (reference sequence). V was pared by 5 bases and J by 3 bases, with 14 bases between. There are 14 residues in the CDR3. CDR3 residues: CASSHQGERYEQYF. The DNA for the CDR3 is TGTGCCAGCAGTCACCAAGGTGAACGCTACGAGCAGTACTTC.

This chain uses TRBV4-1 with TRBJ2-4; 11 nucleotides match TRBD1. With 1 base clipped from V and 6 bases from J, the junction kept 20 bases outside the gene matches. Per germline, CDR1 MGHRA and CDR2 YSYEKL. This CDR3 comprises 21 residues. The chain's CDR3 is CASSQAHGTGGSVYSLNIQYF. CDR3 bases: TGCGCCAGCAGCCAAGCACACGGGACAGGGGGATCCGTTTATTCCCTAAACATTCAGTACTTC.

Points on this clonotype: Relative to the germline gene, one junction end is altered; a read error may explain this. The chain carries TRBV6-5 and TRBJ2-7, with D possibly TRBD2 on 5 matching bases. In germline, CDR1 is MNHEY, CDR2 SVGAGI. CDR3 length equals 15 residues. The CDR3 DNA reads as TGTGCCAGCAGCCTGGGAGCTCCTCGCGTCTACGAGCAGAACTTC. Amino acids: CASSLGAPRVYEQNF.

The count of this clonotype is one. Its ends do not fully match the called genes, so a read error is possible. In nucleotides, the CDR3 is TGCGCCAGCAGCGACGCCGGGACAGGGGGCACAGATACGCGGCATTTT. Residues: CASSDAGTGGTDTRHF. The chain combines TRBV5-1 with TRBJ2-3; 12 bases are a match to TRBD1. The germline V gene encodes CDR1 SGHRS and CDR2 YFSETQ. The CDR3 has 16 residues.

This clonotype was observed many times. The CDR3 region has the DNA TGTGCCAGCAGACCCTCCGGGACAGGGAACTCCTACGAGCAGTACTTC. Its protein is CASRPSGTGNSYEQYF. The chain is built from TRBV28 and TRBJ2-7; 9 positions agree with TRBD1. Germline trimming cut 6 bases from V and 0 bases from J; bases unmatched to any gene: 9. This CDR3 has 16 amino acids. CDR1 is MDHEN, CDR2 SYDVKM, per germline.

This clonotype was recorded many times. The V call is TRBV19, the J call TRBJ2-1; D not resolved. CDR3 length equals 12 residues. The germline V and J ends were trimmed by 7 bases and 8 bases, with 12 bases remaining between them. Germline values: CDR1 LNHDA, CDR2 SQIVND (reference sequence). The CDR3 loop is CASNLGRDEQFF. The CDR3 nucleotides are TGTGCCAGTAACCTCGGCCGGGATGAGCAGTTCTTC.

The table lists this clonotype with many counts. This chain joins TRBV9 and TRBJ2-7, with TRBD1 as a possible D gene (5 bases). Germline V gene data show CDR1 as SGDLS and CDR2 as YYNGEE. The CDR3 is made up of 14 amino acids. Deletions cut 3 bases from V and 1 base from J, with 11 bases between. The CDR3 nucleotides are TGTGCCAGCAGCGCCGTGACAGATTCCTACGAGCAGTACTTC. This gives the protein CASSAVTDSYEQYF.

In the case of this clonotype: A read error may account for a junction end that differs from germline. The rearrangement uses TRBV6-6 and TRBJ1-4; the match to TRBD1 covers 12 bases. Germline V gene data show CDR1 as MNHNY and CDR2 as SVGAGI (reference sequence). The CDR3 has 17 residues. CDR3 region: CASSYQGQGAKDEKLLF. For the CDR3, the DNA is TGTGCCAGCAGTTACCAGGGACAGGGGGCGAAGGATGAAAAACTGCTTTTT.

This clonotype was found many times. Compared with germline, one end of the junction differs, possibly owing to a read error. The chain has TRBV5-8 and TRBJ2-1; TRBD1 matches 8 bases. Germline CDR1 SGHTS, CDR2 YDEGEE. CDR3 length equals 15 residues. CDR3 sequence: CVSSFRQGADNEQFF. The DNA of the CDR3 is TGTGTCAGCAGCTTTAGGCAGGGGGCGGATAATGAGCAGTTCTTC.